These 7 T cell receptor beta chains were all obtained from the same sample, sequenced in a study of cytomegalovirus exposure and HLA in healthy donors. The PCR made use of 60 Vbeta and 13 Jbeta primers. Here immunoSEQ multiplex PCR was the method, and the copy in TCRdb shows in-frame clones only, minus some. The sample lists about 140,000 clones, approximately 84% occurring once. Material: PBMCs. The receptors originated from a woman in her 40s in good health and CMV-seronegative.

The genes are TRBV7-9 and TRBJ2-3, with TRBD1 matching 9 bases. Trimming removed 5 bases from V and 2 bases from J; junction bases left unmatched: 11. Germline-derived CDR1 and CDR2 are SEHNR and FQNEAQ (reference sequence). The CDR3 length is 17 residues. CDR3 nucleotides: TGTGCCAGCAGCCCCCTAAGGGGGGACAGGGCCACAGATACGCAGTATTTT. This encodes CASSPLRGDRATDTQYF.

The rearrangement joins TRBV7-9 to TRBJ2-1; 7 bases align to TRBD1. The ends lost 3 bases at V and 5 bases at J; junction bases unmatched: 1. The CDR3 consists of 13 residues. Germline assignment: CDR1 SEHNR and CDR2 FQNEAQ (reference sequence). CDR3 DNA sequence: TGTGCCAGCAGCTTTACAGGGGACAATGAGCAGTTCTTC. Residues: CASSFTGDNEQFF.

J is TRBJ2-3 and V is TRBV10-3, with TRBD2 as a possible D gene (6 bases). Between the trimmed V and J ends, which lost 8 bases and 5 bases, there was a span of 8 bases. The CDR3 spans 11 residues. From germline, CDR1 is ENHRY and CDR2 SYGVKD. CDR3 loop: CAIFSGDTQYF. The CDR3 coding sequence is TGTGCCATCTTTAGCGGAGATACGCAGTATTTT.

The CDR3 region is CASSISGIGGELFF. CDR3 coding DNA: TGTGCCAGTAGTATCAGCGGGATAGGCGGGGAGCTGTTTTTT. This sequence joins TRBV19 and TRBJ2-2; 7 bases are a match to TRBD2. Germline V gene sequence: CDR1 LNHDA, CDR2 SQIVND (reference sequence). The CDR3 spans 14 residues. V trimming: 3 bases; J trimming: 7 bases; junction bases outside the gene matches: 5. The variable domain in full, with the rest retrieved from reference TRBV19 and TRBJ2-2, is DGGITQSPKYLFRKEGQNVTLSCEQNLNHDAMYWYRQDPGQGLRLIYYSQIVNDFQKGDIAEGYSVSREKKESFPLTVTSAQKNPTAFYLCASSISGIGGELFFGEGSRLTVL.

The chain links TRBV2 to TRBJ2-1, with 7 bases matching TRBD2. Trimming took 6 bases from V and 1 from J; bases not matched to a gene: 15. Looked up from germline, CDR1 is SNHLY and CDR2 is FYNNEI. This CDR3 is 18 amino acids long. CDR3 DNA sequence: TGTGCCAGCAGGAGTCTCCAAGCTAGCGGCATTTCCTACAATGAGCAGTTCTTC. This encodes CASRSLQASGISYNEQFF.

The rearrangement links TRBV6-5 to TRBJ2-7, with TRBD1 matching over 7 bases. V lost 6 bases to trimming and J lost 3 bases; unmatched junction nucleotides: 11. Germline values: CDR1 MNHEY, CDR2 SVGAGI. The CDR3 is made up of 15 amino acids. The CDR3 is CASRSGTANFYEQYF. Written as DNA, the CDR3 is TGTGCCAGCAGATCCGGGACAGCGAACTTCTACGAGCAGTACTTC.

As DNA, the CDR3 is TGTGCCAGCAGCGTGGGTCTAGGGCAGGGGATGAACGAGCAGTACTTC. Residues: CASSVGLGQGMNEQYF. The J gene is TRBJ2-7, the V gene TRBV9; D is possibly TRBD1 (6 bases). Per the germline V gene, CDR1 is SGDLS and CDR2 is YYNGEE. V dropped 2 bases and J dropped 5 bases, with 20 bases sitting between them. CDR3 length equals 16 residues.